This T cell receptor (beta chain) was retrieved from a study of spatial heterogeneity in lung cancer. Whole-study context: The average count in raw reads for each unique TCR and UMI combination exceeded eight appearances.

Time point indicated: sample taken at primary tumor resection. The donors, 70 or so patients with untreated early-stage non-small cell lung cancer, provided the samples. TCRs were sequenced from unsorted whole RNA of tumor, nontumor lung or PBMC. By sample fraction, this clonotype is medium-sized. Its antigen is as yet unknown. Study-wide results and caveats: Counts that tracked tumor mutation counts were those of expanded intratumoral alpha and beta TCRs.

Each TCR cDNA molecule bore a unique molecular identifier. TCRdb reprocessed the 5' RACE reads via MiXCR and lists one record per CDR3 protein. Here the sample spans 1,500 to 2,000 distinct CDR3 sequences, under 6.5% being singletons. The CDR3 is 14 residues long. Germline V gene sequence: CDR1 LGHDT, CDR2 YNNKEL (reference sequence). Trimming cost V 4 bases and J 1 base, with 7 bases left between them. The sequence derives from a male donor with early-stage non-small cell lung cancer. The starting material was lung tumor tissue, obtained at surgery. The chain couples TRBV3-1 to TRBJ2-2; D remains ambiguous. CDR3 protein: CASSRFGNTGELFF. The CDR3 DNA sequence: TGTGCCAGCAGCCGATTTGGGAACACCGGGGAGCTGTTTTTT. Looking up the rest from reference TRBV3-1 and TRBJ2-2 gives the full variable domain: DTAVSQTPKYLVTQMGNDKSIKCEQNLGHDTMYWYKQDSKKFLKIMFSYNNKELIINETVPNRFSPKSPDKAHLNLHINSLELGDSAVYFCASSRFGNTGELFFGEGSRLTVL.